The clone carrying this TCR beta chain was seen a handful of times. A sample-barcoded 5' primer and a J-beta primer mix were used in a second PCR of about 7 to 12 cycles. From the 5' RACE reads, TCRdb called clonotypes with MiXCR, one entry per CDR3 protein. Of around 870,000 distinct CDR3 sequences in the sample, 25% to 30% were seen once. Donation came from healthy Caucasian individuals in Russia who were aged about 6 to 95. The sample belongs to a study of blood T cells in healthy people across ages. Germline values: CDR1 MNHEY, CDR2 SVGAGI. V was cut by 6 bases and J by 1 base, with 12 bases left in between. The CDR3 runs 14 residues.

The sequence was collected from a woman at least 80 years old in good health. The rearrangement joins TRBV6-5 to TRBJ1-2, with unresolved D. Sequencing was performed on blood. The DNA of the CDR3 is TGTGCCAGCAGCCCCACCAGTATTAACTATGGCTACACCTTC. This encodes CASSPTSINYGYTF.